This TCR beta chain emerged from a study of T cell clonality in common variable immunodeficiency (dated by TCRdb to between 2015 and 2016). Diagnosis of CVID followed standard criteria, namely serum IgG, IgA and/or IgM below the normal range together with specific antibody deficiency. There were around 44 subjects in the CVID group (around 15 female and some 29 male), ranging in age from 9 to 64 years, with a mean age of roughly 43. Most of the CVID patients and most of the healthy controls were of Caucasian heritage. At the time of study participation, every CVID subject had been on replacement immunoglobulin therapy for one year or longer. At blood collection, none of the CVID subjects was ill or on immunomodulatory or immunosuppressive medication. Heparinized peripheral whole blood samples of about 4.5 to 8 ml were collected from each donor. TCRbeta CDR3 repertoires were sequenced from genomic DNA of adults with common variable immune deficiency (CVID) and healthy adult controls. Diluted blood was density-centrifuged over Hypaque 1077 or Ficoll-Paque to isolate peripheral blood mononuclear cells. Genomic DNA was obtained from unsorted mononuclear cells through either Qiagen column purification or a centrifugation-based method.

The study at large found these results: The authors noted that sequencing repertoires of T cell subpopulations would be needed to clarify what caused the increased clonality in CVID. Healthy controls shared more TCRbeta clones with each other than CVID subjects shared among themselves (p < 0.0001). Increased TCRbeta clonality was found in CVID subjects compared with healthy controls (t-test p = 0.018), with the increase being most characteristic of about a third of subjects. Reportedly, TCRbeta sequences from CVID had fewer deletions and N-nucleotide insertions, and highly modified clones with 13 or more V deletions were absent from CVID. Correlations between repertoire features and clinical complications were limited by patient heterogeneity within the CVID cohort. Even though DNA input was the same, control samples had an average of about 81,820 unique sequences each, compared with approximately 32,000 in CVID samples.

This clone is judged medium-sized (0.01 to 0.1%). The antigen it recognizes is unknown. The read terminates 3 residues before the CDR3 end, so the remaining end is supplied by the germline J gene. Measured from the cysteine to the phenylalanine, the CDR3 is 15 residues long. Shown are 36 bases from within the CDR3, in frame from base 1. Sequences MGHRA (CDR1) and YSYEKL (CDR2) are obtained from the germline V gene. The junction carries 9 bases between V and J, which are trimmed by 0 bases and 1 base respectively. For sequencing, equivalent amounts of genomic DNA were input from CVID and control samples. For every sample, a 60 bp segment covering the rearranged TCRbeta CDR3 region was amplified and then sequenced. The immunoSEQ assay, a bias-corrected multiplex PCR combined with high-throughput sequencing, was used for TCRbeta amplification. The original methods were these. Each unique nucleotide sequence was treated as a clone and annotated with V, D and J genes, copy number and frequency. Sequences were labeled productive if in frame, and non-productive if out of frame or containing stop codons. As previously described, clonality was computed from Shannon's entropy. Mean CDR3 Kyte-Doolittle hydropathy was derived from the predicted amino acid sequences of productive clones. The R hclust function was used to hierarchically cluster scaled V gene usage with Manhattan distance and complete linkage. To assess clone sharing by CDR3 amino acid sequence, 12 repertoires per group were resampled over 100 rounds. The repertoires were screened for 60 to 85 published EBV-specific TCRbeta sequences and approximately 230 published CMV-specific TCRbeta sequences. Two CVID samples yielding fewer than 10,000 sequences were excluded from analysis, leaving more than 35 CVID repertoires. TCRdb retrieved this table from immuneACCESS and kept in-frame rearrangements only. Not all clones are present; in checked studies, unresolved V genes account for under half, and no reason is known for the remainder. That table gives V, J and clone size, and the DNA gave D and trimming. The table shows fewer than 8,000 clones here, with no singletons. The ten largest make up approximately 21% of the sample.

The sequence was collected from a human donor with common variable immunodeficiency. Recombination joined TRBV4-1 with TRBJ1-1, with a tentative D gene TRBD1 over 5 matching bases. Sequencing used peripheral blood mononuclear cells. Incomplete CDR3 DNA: TGCGCCAGCAGCCAAGAGGAGGGGAGGAACACTGAA. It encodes CASSQEEGRNTE. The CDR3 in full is CASSQEEGRNTEAFF.